The 15 T cell receptor beta chains below all came from one sample that was sequenced in a study of blood T cell repertoires in COVID-19. Clones were sequenced by immunoSEQ multiplex PCR, and TCRdb holds only the in-frame ones, with some missing. The table includes fewer than 250,000 clones, approximately 86% detected once. Material: peripheral blood. These receptors were taken from a woman aged 55-75 years who had recovered from COVID-19.

This clone was recorded a few times. This rearrangement joins TRBV9 to TRBJ2-5, with D possibly matching TRBD1 (6 bases). V dropped 4 bases and J dropped 2 bases, with 9 bases sitting between them. The CDR3 is 13 residues long. Germline V gene lookup returns CDR1 SGDLS and CDR2 YYNGEE. The CDR3 bases are TGTGCCAGCAGCACACAGGGTCAAGAGACCCAGTACTTC. It codes for CASSTQGQETQYF.

This clone was seen a few times. The J gene is TRBJ1-6, the V gene TRBV15, with D hard to call. Per the germline V gene, CDR1 is LNHNV and CDR2 is YYDKDF (reference sequence). This CDR3 is 13 amino acids long. V shed 5 bases and J shed 8 bases, with 10 bases lying between them. Here the CDR3 reads CATSLRGDSPLHF. The CDR3 DNA follows: TGTGCCACCAGCCTCCGGGGTGATTCACCCCTCCACTTT. Using reference TRBV15 and TRBJ1-6 for the parts outside the CDR3, the full variable domain is DAMVIQNPRYQVTQFGKPVTLSCSQTLNHNVMYWYQQKSSQAPKLLFHYYDKDFNNEADTPDNFQSRRPNTSFCFLDIRSPGLGDTAMYLCATSLRGDSPLHFGNGTRLTVT.

There are many counts of this clone. The gene calls are TRBV4-1 and TRBJ1-5, with a weak D call TRBD1 (6 bases). Germline CDR1 reads MGHRA; CDR2 reads YSYEKL. The V end was cut by 1 base, the J end by 2 bases, with 15 bases between. CDR3 length: 17 amino acids. CDR3 sequence: CASSQVLTRGGNQPQHF. CDR3 in DNA: TGCGCCAGCAGCCAAGTTTTGACCAGGGGCGGCAATCAGCCCCAGCATTTT.

The genes are TRBV3-1 (or the pseudogene TRBV3-2) and TRBJ1-3; 7 nucleotides agree with TRBD1. Unmatched junction bases numbered 2, after V lost 2 bases and J lost 4 bases. The CDR3 has 14 residues. Germline CDR1 LGHDT, CDR2 YNNKEL (reference sequence). CDR3 sequence (DNA): TGTGCCAGCAGCCAACAGGGGGGAGGAAACACCATATATTTT. This sequence encodes CASSQQGGGNTIYF.

V gene TRBV11-3 combines with J gene TRBJ2-4; D may be TRBD2 (8 bases). This CDR3 has 14 residues. CDR1 is SGHNT, CDR2 YENEEA, per germline. The V end was cut by 5 bases, the J end by 8 bases, with 16 bases between. This chain's CDR3 is CASSPGGTADIQYF. DNA for the CDR3: TGTGCCAGCAGCCCGGGGGGGACAGCCGACATTCAGTACTTC. The entire variable domain, with the rest obtained from reference TRBV11-3 and TRBJ2-4, is as follows: EAGVVQSPRYKIIEKKQPVAFWCNPISGHNTLYWYLQNLGQGPELLIRYENEEAVDDSQLPKDRFSAERLKGVDSTLKIQPAELGDSAVYLCASSPGGTADIQYFGAGTRLSVL.

For the CDR3, the DNA is TGTGCCAGCAGTTCCCAGGGATTAGGCTACACCTTC. Its translation is CASSSQGLGYTF. The genes are TRBV27 and TRBJ1-2, with D maybe TRBD1 (5 bases). Germline loops: CDR1 MNHEY, CDR2 SMNVEV (reference sequence). The CDR3 has 12 amino acids. Trimming shortened V by 4 bases and J by 8 bases, and 11 bases separated the two germline ends.

V is TRBV5-4 and J is TRBJ1-2; TRBD1 aligns across 9 bases. V lost 7 bases and J lost 6; bases outside the gene matches: 19. This CDR3 is built from 17 residues. Germline V gene data show CDR1 as SGHNT and CDR2 as YYREEE (reference sequence). This CDR3 reads CASPALGLTGGGNGYTF. The CDR3 DNA is TGTGCCAGCCCAGCCCTTGGGTTGACAGGGGGGGGTAATGGCTACACCTTC.

V is TRBV5-1 and J is TRBJ2-7, with 8 bases fitting TRBD1. Trimming at V came to 4 bases and at J to 5 bases, leaving 5 bases not matched to a gene. CDR1 SGHRS and CDR2 YFSETQ come from the germline V gene. This CDR3 comprises 13 residues. The CDR3 sequence: CASSVGQGNEQYF. CDR3 bases: TGCGCCAGCAGCGTCGGACAGGGCAACGAGCAGTACTTC.

This clone occurred once. This chain joins TRBV4-2 and TRBJ2-3, with a weak D call TRBD2 (6 bases). The CDR3 is 14 amino acids. CDR1 is LGHNA and CDR2 is YNFKEQ in the germline V gene. Between the trimmed V and J ends, which lost 4 bases and 5 bases, there was a span of 13 bases. The chain's CDR3 is CASSPGRAGDTQYF. CDR3 DNA: TGTGCCAGCAGCCCGGGTCGAGCGGGAGATACGCAGTATTTT.

The V gene is TRBV28, the J gene TRBJ1-2; a weak D match, TRBD1 (5 bases). Germline V gene lookup returns CDR1 MDHEN and CDR2 SYDVKM. V was shortened by 6 bases and J by 4 bases, with 15 bases between the two germline ends. CDR3 length: 14 residues. CDR3 residues: CASRPSGGFYGYTF. For the CDR3, the DNA is TGTGCCAGCAGACCCTCGGGGGGGTTCTATGGCTACACCTTC.

The V and J genes are TRBV4-2 and TRBJ1-3; possibly TRBD1 for D (6 bases). Trimming left V 1 base short and J 0 bases short, with 16 bases between. Germline values: CDR1 LGHNA, CDR2 YNFKEQ. This CDR3 has 18 residues. For the CDR3, the DNA is TGTGCCAGCAGCCAAGTGTCCAGTGCGGGGGCCTCTGGAAACACCATATATTTT. This gives the protein CASSQVSSAGASGNTIYF.

The chain uses TRBV7-2 and TRBJ1-2; TRBD1 aligns across 7 bases. The germline V gene encodes CDR1 SGHTA and CDR2 FQGNSA. J was trimmed by 2 bases and V by 2 bases; bases with no gene match: 8. The CDR3 consists of 16 residues. CDR3 sequence: CASSLPTGTVNYGYTF. In DNA, the CDR3 is TGTGCCAGCAGCTTACCAACCGGGACAGTAAACTATGGCTACACCTTC. The variable domain in full, with the rest retrieved from reference TRBV7-2 and TRBJ1-2, is GAGVSQSPSNKVTEKGKDVELRCDPISGHTALYWYRQSLGQGLEFLIYFQGNSAPDKSGLPSDRFSAERTGGSVSTLTIQRTQQEDSAVYLCASSLPTGTVNYGYTFGSGTRLTVV.

This sequence joins TRBV6-4 and TRBJ2-5; 8 bases line up with TRBD2. The CDR3 spans 12 residues. V lost 11 bases to trimming and J lost 1 base; unmatched junction nucleotides: 3. The germline V gene encodes CDR1 MRHNA and CDR2 SNTAGT. The CDR3 reads CASAGAQETQYF. CDR3 bases: TGTGCCTCAGCGGGGGCCCAAGAGACCCAGTACTTC.

This chain connects TRBV7-9 to TRBJ1-6; D is unclear. V was trimmed by 11 bases and J by 5 bases, leaving 13 bases between them. The CDR3 consists of 13 residues. Germline V CDR1 and CDR2: SEHNR, FQNEAQ (reference sequence). CDR3 in amino acids: CASSAGDNSPLHF. The CDR3 DNA reads TGTGCCTCCTCGGCGGGTGATAATTCACCCCTCCACTTT.

V gene TRBV6-1 combines with J gene TRBJ1-4; D not certain. This CDR3 comprises 14 residues. Germline V gene sequence: CDR1 MNHNS, CDR2 SASEGT. Trimming took off 2 bases at V and 7 bases at J, with 11 bases between the two ends. DNA for the CDR3: TGTGCCAGCAGTGAACCGGGTTTCCGTGAAAAACTGTTTTTT. Translation: CASSEPGFREKLFF.